This T cell receptor beta chain was retrieved from a study of Tregs in tolerant kidney transplant recipients. Study-wide findings and caveats: Activated donor B cell expansion appeared to reveal the most relevant donor-specific TCRbeta repertoire.

The CDR3 extends over 14 amino acids. CDR1 is DFQATT, CDR2 SNEGSKA, per germline (reference sequence). Unmatched junction bases numbered 5, after V lost 5 bases and J lost 2 bases. Related graft donors supplied nonmyeloablative bone marrow transplants, and mixed chimerism was transient. Sequencing used immunoSEQ multiplex PCR; TCRdb keeps in-frame clones, though not all of them. This sample's table has about 23,000 clones. About this clone: What it binds is unknown. The read ends 3 residues shy of where the CDR3 ends; the end is completed using the germline J gene.

The receptor's source is a human patient who received a combined kidney and bone marrow transplant. Among the T cells, some may be from the graft donor. The specimen was CD4+ T cells from blood (PBMCs), collected 6 months after the transplant. The chain joins TRBV20-1 to TRBJ1-5; 8 bases agree with TRBD1. The sequenced part of the CDR3 DNA is TGCAGTGCTCCCGGACAGGGTGGCAATCAGCCC. Protein: CSAPGQGGNQP. The whole CDR3 region reads CSAPGQGGNQPQHF.